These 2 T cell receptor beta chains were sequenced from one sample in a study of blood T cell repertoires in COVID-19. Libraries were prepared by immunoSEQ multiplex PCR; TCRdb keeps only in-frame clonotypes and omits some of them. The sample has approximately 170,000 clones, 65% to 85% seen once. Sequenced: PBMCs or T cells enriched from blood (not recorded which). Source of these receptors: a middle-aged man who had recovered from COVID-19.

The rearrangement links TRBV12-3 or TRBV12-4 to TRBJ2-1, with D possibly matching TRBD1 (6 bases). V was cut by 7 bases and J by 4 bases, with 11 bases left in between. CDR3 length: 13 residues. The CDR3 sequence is CASTLDSYNEQFF. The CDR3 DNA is TGTGCCAGCACCCTGGACAGTTACAATGAGCAGTTCTTC.

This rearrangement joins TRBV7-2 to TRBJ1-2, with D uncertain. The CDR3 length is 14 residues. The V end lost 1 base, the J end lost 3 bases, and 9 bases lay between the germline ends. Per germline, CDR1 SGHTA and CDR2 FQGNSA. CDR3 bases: TGTGCCAGCAGCTTAGGAACAGATTACTATGGCTACACCTTC. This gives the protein CASSLGTDYYGYTF.